This T cell receptor (beta chain) is drawn from a study of blood T cell repertoires in COVID-19. Study details: The United States, Italy and Spain supplied acute and convalescent COVID-19 samples.

Trimming pared 0 bases from V and 0 bases from J, leaving 7 bases between. Per the germline V gene, CDR1 is WNHNN and CDR2 is SYGVQD (reference sequence). CDR3 size: 15 residues. Only in-frame clones appear in the TCRdb table, and some are missing; sequencing was by immunoSEQ multiplex PCR. The sample yields 140,000 or so clones, roughly 86% seen once. V and J are TRBV10-1 and TRBJ2-3; no clear D gene. This sequence originates from a woman aged 45-65 years with acute or convalescent COVID-19. Input material: peripheral blood. The CDR3 loop reads CASSESAVSTDTQYF. CDR3 in DNA: TGCGCCAGCAGTGAGTCCGCGGTTAGCACAGATACGCAGTATTTT.